One T cell receptor beta chain is described in this entry. Its antigen is still unknown. The sample originates from a study of cytomegalovirus exposure and HLA in healthy donors. General study findings and limits: Upon later analysis, TCR association rates were observed to vary by HLA locus, being highest for DRB1 and lowest for HLA-C. As was reported, the HLA-A and HLA-B alleles of most subjects were accurately predicted from TCR beta sequences.

The PCR contained 60 Vbeta and 13 Jbeta primers. Generated by immunoSEQ multiplex PCR, the TCRdb table keeps only in-frame clones and is missing some. The sample includes about 190,000 clones. The origin of this receptor is a young man in good health and CMV-seronegative. Sequencing used PBMCs.

The CDR3 bases are TGTGCCAGCAGCTCCCACAATCTAGGTACGCAGTATTTT. Amino acids: CASSSHNLGTQYF. This chain links TRBV14 with TRBJ2-3; D unclear. Germline CDR1 reads SGHDN; CDR2 reads FVKESK. CDR3 size: 13 residues. The V end lost 5 bases, the J end lost 8 bases, and 14 bases lay between the germline ends.